This T cell receptor (beta chain) is from a study of cytomegalovirus exposure and HLA in healthy donors. Notes on the study in general: Versus the roughly 690-donor mean, an Asian-associated ancestry cluster reportedly showed fewer N-insertions in a later analysis.

The PCR contained 60 Vbeta and 13 Jbeta primers. Clones were sequenced by immunoSEQ multiplex PCR, and TCRdb holds only the in-frame ones, with some missing. The sample contains about 160,000 clones, about 85% of which appear only once. Everyone who donated was a healthy bone marrow donor. This CDR3 region has 15 residues. The germline gives CDR1 KGHSH, CDR2 LQKENI. Germline trimming cut 6 bases from V and 7 bases from J; bases unmatched to any gene: 13. Of note for this clone: Its antigen is not identified.

Sequences were obtained from PBMCs. This TCR came from a man aged 45-65 years in good health and CMV-seropositive. The chain joins TRBV18 to TRBJ1-2, with 8 bases matching TRBD1. The CDR3 reads CASSILGQEEFGYTF. The CDR3 DNA reads as TGTGCCAGCTCTATACTGGGACAGGAGGAATTTGGCTACACCTTC.